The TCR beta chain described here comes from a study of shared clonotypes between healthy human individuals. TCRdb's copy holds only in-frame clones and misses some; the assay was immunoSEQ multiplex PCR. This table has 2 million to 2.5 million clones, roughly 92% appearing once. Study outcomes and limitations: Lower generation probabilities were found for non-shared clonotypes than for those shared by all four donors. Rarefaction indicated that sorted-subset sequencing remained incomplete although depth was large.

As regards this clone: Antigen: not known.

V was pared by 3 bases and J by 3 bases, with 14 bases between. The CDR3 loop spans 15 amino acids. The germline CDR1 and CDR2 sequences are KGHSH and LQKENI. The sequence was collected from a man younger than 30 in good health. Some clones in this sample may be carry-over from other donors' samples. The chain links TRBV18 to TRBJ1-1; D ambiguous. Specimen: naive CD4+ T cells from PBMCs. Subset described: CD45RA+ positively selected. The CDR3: CASSPSSEMDTEAFF. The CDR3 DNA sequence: TGTGCCAGCTCACCGTCTAGCGAAATGGACACTGAAGCTTTCTTT.